This TCR beta chain was recorded in a study of cytomegalovirus exposure and HLA in healthy donors. Whole-study findings and limits: Only CMV serostatus was available as immune exposure information. Being productive about 87% or about 30% of the time was typical of most TCR beta V segments in an earlier analysis.

CDR1 and CDR2 from the germline V gene are SGHRS and YFSETQ. The CDR3 loop spans 17 amino acids. The V gene lost 0 bases and the J gene lost 3 bases, with 17 bases spanning the gap. This PCR relied on a set of 60 Vbeta primers and 13 Jbeta primers. Profiled with immunoSEQ multiplex PCR; TCRdb holds only in-frame clones, not every one. The sample consists of 220,000 or so clones, approximately 78% of them appearing once. Worth noting for this clone: Its antigen remains unknown.

Sequencing used PBMCs. This clonotype was obtained from a woman in her 40s in good health and CMV-seronegative. The V and J genes are TRBV5-1 and TRBJ2-3, with TRBD2 as a possible D gene (6 bases). CDR3 sequence reads: CASSLGVVLAPTDTQYF. CDR3 in DNA: TGCGCCAGCAGCTTGGGGGTGGTTCTAGCGCCGACAGATACGCAGTATTTT.